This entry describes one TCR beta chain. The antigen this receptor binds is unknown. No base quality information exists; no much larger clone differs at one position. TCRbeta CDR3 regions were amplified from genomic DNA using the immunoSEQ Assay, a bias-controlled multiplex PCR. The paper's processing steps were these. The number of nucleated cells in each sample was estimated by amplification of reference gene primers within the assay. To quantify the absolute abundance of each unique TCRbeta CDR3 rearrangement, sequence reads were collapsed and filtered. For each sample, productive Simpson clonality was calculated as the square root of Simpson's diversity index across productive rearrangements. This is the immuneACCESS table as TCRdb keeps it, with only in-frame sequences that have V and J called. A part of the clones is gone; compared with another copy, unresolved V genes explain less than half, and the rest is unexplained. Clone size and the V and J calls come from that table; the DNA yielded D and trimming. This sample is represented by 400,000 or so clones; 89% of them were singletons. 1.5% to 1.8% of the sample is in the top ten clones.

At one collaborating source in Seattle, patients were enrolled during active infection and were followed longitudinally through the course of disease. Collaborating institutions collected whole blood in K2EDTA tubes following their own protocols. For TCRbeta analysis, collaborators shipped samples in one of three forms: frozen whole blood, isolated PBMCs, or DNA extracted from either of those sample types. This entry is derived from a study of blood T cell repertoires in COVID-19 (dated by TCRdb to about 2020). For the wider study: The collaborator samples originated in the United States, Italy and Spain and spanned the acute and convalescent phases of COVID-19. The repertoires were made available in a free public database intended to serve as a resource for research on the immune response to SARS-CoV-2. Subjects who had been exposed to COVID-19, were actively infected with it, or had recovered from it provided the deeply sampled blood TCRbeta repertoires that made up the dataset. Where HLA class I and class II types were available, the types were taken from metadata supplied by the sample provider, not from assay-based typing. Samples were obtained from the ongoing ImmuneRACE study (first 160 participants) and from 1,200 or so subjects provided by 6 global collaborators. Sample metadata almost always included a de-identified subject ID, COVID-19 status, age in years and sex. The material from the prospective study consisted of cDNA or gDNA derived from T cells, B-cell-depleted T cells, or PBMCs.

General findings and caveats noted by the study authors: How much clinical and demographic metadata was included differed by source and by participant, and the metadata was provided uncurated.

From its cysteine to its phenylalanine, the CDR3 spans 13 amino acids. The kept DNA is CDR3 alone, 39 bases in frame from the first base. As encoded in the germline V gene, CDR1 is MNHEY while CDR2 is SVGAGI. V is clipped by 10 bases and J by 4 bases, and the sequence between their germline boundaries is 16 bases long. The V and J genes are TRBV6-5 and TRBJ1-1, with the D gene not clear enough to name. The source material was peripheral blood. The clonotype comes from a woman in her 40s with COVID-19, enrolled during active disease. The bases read TGTGCCACATACACAAGTCATGGCACTGAAGCTTTCTTT. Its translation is CATYTSHGTEAFF.